This note documents a single TCR beta chain sequence. Its target is unknown. TCRdb's copy holds only in-frame clones and misses some; the assay was immunoSEQ multiplex PCR. The repertoire holds about 30,000 clones, with about four fifths as singletons. The source of the sample is a study of STAT5B mutations in CD4+ large granular lymphocyte leukemia. Study-wide findings and caveats: Compared with healthy controls (2/35), patient top clones favored TRBV06 (8/27). No patients shared main leukemic clonotypes, though less than 30% appeared at low frequency elsewhere.

V shed 4 bases and J 0 bases; nucleotides not matched to a gene: 8. Germline CDR1 SGHRS, CDR2 YFSETQ. This CDR3 contains 16 residues. The TCR sequence derives from a human donor in good health. The rearrangement joins TRBV5-1 to TRBJ2-7, with 9 bases fitting TRBD1. The sequencing sample was made of CD4+ T cells from blood buffy coats. The CDR3 protein is CASSPRTGASSYEQYF. Here the CDR3 DNA reads TGCGCCAGCAGCCCGAGGACAGGGGCGAGCTCCTACGAGCAGTACTTC.